Below, 8 T cell receptor beta chains from the same sample are listed, as sequenced in a study of blood T cells in healthy people across ages (dated by TCRdb to 2014 to 2015). Library method: 5' RACE. Instrument on record: Illumina HiSeq 2500. The second PCR ran for about 7 to 11 cycles and used a J-beta primer mix along with a sample-barcoded 5' primer. TCRdb's own reprocessing of the public reads used fastp at Q25 and MiXCR and kept productive beta chains. Each CDR3 protein appears once, grouped with its most common genes and DNA. In all, the sample holds over a million distinct CDR3 sequences, and approximately 39% of those were seen once. The top ten constitute approximately 4% of the sample. Sequenced input: blood. Receptors were obtained from a woman aged 18 to 35 in good health.

This clonotype showed up just a few times. The chain recombines TRBV6-6 with TRBJ1-2, with unresolved D. Between the trimmed V and J ends, which lost 0 bases and 4 bases, there was a span of 9 bases. Looked up from germline, CDR1 is MNHNY and CDR2 is SVGAGI (reference sequence). This CDR3 spans 14 amino acids. CDR3 in DNA: TGTGCCAGCAGTTACTCGGAAATTTCCTATGGCTACACCTTC. This translates into CASSYSEISYGYTF.

This clonotype appeared a few times. This rearrangement joins TRBV12-3 or TRBV12-4 to TRBJ1-2; weak D call: TRBD1 (5 bases). V was cut by 1 base and J by 8 bases, with 11 bases left in between. This CDR3 has 13 residues. CDR3 amino acids: CASSLGTSQGYTF. CDR3 bases: TGTGCCAGCAGTTTAGGGACAAGTCAAGGCTACACCTTC.

This chain uses TRBV28 with TRBJ1-1; D call uncertain. The CDR3 covers 13 residues. The germline V and J ends were trimmed by 6 bases and 0 bases, with 8 bases remaining between them. Germline CDR1 and CDR2: MDHEN and SYDVKM. The CDR3 DNA is TGTGCCAGCAGCCACGCAGTGAACACTGAAGCTTTCTTT. Translation gives CASSHAVNTEAFF.

In its sample, this clonotype was seen once. The gene calls are TRBV11-2 and TRBJ2-7, with D possibly being TRBD1 (7 bases). Germline CDR1 reads SGHAT; CDR2 reads FQNNGV. The CDR3 has 15 residues. V was trimmed by 5 bases and J by 7 bases, leaving 21 bases between them. The CDR3 sequence: CASSLTARGVDEQYF. The CDR3 region has the DNA TGTGCCAGCAGCCTAACGGCCAGGGGGGTGGATGAGCAGTACTTC.

Concerning this clonotype itself: At one end the junction does not follow the germline gene, possibly because of a read error. J is TRBJ2-1 and V is TRBV6-5; D gene unclear. From germline, CDR1 is MNHEY and CDR2 SVGAGI. The CDR3 is made up of 15 amino acids. CDR3 sequence reads: CACSYKATVYNEQFF. CDR3 nucleotides: TGTGCCTGCAGTTACAAGGCAACCGTTTACAATGAGCAGTTCTTC.

A word on this clonotype: A much larger clone lies a single base off, so this may be a read error. The rearrangement joins TRBV29-1 to TRBJ2-7; either TRBD1 or TRBD2 may supply D (6 bases each). Between the trimmed V and J ends, which lost 3 bases and 7 bases, there was a span of 13 bases. Germline CDR1 and CDR2: SQVTM and ANQGSEA. The CDR3 totals 12 residues. The CDR3 sequence: CSVEGGQHEQYF. The DNA of the CDR3 is TGCAGCGTTGAGGGGGGCCAGCATGAGCAGTACTTC.

Concerning this clonotype: One end of the junction varies from germline; a read error may be responsible. The J gene is TRBJ2-3, the V gene TRBV27; 13 nucleotides match TRBD2. The CDR3 consists of 16 residues. Germline values: CDR1 MNHEY, CDR2 SMNVEV (reference sequence). The CDR3 nucleotides are TGTGCCAGCAGTTGGGGACTAGCGGGACATACAGCTACGCAGTATTTT. As protein: CASSWGLAGHTATQYF.

This clonotype was detected ten times or more. The chain has TRBV5-6 and TRBJ1-4; D gene uncertain. The germline CDR1 and CDR2 sequences are SGHDT and YYEEEE. The V gene lost 2 bases and the J gene lost 8 bases, with 13 bases spanning the gap. This CDR3 is built from 14 residues. The DNA of the CDR3 is TGTGCCAGCAGCTTCGGACCGATGCACGAAAAACTGTTTTTT. It is translated as CASSFGPMHEKLFF.